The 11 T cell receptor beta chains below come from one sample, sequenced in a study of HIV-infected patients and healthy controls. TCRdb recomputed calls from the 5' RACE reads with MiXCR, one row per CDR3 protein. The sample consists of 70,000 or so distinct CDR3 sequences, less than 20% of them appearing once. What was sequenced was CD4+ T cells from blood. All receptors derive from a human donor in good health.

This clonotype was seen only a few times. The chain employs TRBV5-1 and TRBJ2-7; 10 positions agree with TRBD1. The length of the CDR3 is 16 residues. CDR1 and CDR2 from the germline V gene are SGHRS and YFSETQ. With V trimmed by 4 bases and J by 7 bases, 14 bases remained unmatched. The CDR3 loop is CASSVSPGQGPGEQYF. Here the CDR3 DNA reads TGCGCCAGCAGCGTTTCACCGGGACAGGGGCCGGGTGAGCAGTACTTC. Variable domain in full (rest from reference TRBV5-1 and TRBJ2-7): KAGVTQTPRYLIKTRGQQVTLSCSPISGHRSVSWYQQTPGQGLQFLFEYFSETQRNKGNFPGRFSGRQFSNSRSEMNVSTLELGDSALYLCASSVSPGQGPGEQYFGPGTRLTVT.

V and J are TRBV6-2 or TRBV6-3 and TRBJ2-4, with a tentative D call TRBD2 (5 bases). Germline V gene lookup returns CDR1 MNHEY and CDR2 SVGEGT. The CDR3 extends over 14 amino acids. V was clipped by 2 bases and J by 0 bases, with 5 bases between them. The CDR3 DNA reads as TGTGCCAGCAGTTACGAGGGAGCCAAAAACATTCAGTACTTC. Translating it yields CASSYEGAKNIQYF.

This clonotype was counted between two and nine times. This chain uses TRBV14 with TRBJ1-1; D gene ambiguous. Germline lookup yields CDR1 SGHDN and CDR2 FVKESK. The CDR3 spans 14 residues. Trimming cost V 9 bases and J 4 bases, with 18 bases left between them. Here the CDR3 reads CASQRSASSTEAFF. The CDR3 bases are TGTGCCAGTCAGAGATCCGCTTCGAGCACTGAAGCTTTCTTT.

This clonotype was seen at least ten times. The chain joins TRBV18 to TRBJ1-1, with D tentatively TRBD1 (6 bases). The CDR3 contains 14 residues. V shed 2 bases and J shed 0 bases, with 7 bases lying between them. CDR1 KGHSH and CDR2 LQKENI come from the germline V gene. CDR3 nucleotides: TGTGCCAGCTCACCAGACAGGATGAACACTGAAGCTTTCTTT. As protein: CASSPDRMNTEAFF.

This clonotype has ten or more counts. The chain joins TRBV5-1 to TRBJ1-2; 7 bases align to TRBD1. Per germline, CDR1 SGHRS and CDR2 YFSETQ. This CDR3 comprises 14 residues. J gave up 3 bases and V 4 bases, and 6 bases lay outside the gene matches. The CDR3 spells CASSNRGLDYGYTF. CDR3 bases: TGCGCCAGCAGCAACAGGGGACTCGACTATGGCTACACCTTC.

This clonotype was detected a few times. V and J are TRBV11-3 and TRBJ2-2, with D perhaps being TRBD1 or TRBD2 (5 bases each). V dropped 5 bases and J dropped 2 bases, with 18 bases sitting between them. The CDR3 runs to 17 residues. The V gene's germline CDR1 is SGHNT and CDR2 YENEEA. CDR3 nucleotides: TGTGCCAGCAGCCCTCCTGTCGGGACGGTAAACACCGGGGAGCTGTTTTTT. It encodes CASSPPVGTVNTGELFF.

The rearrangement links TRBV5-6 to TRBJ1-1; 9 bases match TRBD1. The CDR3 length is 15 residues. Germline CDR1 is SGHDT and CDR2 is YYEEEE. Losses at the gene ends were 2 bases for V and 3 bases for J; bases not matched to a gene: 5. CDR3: CASSLLGQGYTEAFF. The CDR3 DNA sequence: TGTGCCAGCAGCTTACTCGGACAGGGGTACACTGAAGCTTTCTTT.

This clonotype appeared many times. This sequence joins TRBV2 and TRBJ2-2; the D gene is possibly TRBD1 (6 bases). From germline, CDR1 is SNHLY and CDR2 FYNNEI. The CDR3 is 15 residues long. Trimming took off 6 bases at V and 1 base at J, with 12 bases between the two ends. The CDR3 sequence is CASRTGTQNTGELFF. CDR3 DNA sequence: TGTGCCAGCAGGACCGGGACACAGAACACCGGGGAGCTGTTTTTT.

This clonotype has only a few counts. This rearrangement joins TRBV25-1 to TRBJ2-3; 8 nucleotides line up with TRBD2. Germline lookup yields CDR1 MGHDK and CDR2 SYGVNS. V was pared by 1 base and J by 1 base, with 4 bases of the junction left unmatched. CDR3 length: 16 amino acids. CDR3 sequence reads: CASSESLGGGTDTQYF. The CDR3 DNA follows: TGTGCCAGCAGTGAATCCCTCGGGGGGGGCACAGATACGCAGTATTTT.

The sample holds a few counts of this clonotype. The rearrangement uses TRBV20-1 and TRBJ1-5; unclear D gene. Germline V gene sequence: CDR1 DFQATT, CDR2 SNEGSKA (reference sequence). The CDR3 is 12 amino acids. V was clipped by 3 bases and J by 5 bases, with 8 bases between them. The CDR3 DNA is TGCAGTGCTAGCCCCCAGGATCAGCCCCAGCATTTT. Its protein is CSASPQDQPQHF.

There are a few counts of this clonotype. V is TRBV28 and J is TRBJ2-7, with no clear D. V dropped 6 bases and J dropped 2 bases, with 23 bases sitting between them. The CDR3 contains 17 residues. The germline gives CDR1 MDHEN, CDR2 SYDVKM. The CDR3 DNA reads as TGTGCCAGCAGCGAGGTCGGGTCGGGCAGGAGACCCTACGAGCAGTACTTC. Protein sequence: CASSEVGSGRRPYEQYF. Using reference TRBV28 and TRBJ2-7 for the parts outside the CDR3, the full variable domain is DVKVTQSSRYLVKRTGEKVFLECVQDMDHENMFWYRQDPGLGLRLIYFSYDVKMKEKGDIPEGYSVSREKKERFSLILESASTNQTSMYLCASSEVGSGRRPYEQYFGPGTRLTVT.